The present T cell receptor (beta chain) was sequenced within a study of blood T cell repertoires in COVID-19. Germline values: CDR1 MDHEN, CDR2 SYDVKM. Trimming cost V 3 bases and J 7 bases, with 16 bases left between them. The CDR3 is 15 amino acids. Assay used: immunoSEQ multiplex PCR; TCRdb lists only in-frame clones, some missing. The sample consists of under 200,000 clones, 70% to 90% of them appearing once. The chain is built from TRBV28 and TRBJ1-5; D is possibly TRBD1 (5 bases). The source is a man in his 60s with COVID-19, enrolled during active disease. The sequenced material came from peripheral blood. The CDR3 DNA reads as TGTGCCAGCAGTTTTAATGGCAGGGCGGTACAGCCCCAGCATTTT. This gives the protein CASSFNGRAVQPQHF. Looking up the rest from reference TRBV28 and TRBJ1-5 gives the full variable domain: DVKVTQSSRYLVKRTGEKVFLECVQDMDHENMFWYRQDPGLGLRLIYFSYDVKMKEKGDIPEGYSVSREKKERFSLILESASTNQTSMYLCASSFNGRAVQPQHFGDGTRLSIL.